The entry below describes one T cell receptor (beta chain). Antigen specificity is unknown. This specimen belongs to a study of T cell repertoires in cytomegalovirus infection. Across the study: HLA-B-restricted CMV epitopes that are well studied were used alongside recently identified HLA-C-restricted ones. Regarding the study as a whole: Dominant in the ex vivo response were TCR beta clonotypes restricted by HLA-C and specific for CMV. Summed public TCR beta family frequency identified CMV carriers bearing the relevant HLA.

Via MiXCR, TCRdb re-called the reads, giving one row per CDR3 protein. The data contain hundreds of thousands of distinct CDR3 sequences, around a third of them seen just once; the ten biggest clones take up around an eighth. Germline V gives CDR1 SGHNT, CDR2 YYREEE (reference sequence). Trimming took off 4 bases at V and 3 bases at J, with 16 bases between the two ends. The CDR3 is 15 residues long. This sequence joins TRBV5-4 and TRBJ1-1; D is ambiguous. The sample in question was cultured CD8+ T cells from PBMCs, obtained from culture after CMV antigen stimulation. This clonotype was obtained from a human donor in good health (CMV status not recorded). Some clones in this sample may be carry-over from other donors' samples. CDR3 in amino acids: CASSEKGSVYTEAFF. The CDR3 nucleotides are TGTGCCAGCAGCGAAAAAGGCTCGGTCTACACTGAAGCTTTCTTT.